The 27 T cell receptor beta chains below were found in one sample sequenced in a study of blood T cell repertoires in COVID-19. Repertoires were generated with immunoSEQ multiplex PCR, while TCRdb's copy carries only in-frame clones and drops some. Of about 200,000 clones in the sample, around four fifths are singletons; the top ten hold approximately 0.99%. Sequenced material: peripheral blood. These receptors were collected from a man in his 60s with COVID-19, enrolled during active disease.

The V and J genes are TRBV6-5 and TRBJ1-2; a weak D match, TRBD1 (6 bases). This CDR3 is 14 amino acids long. Trimming left V 9 bases short and J 4 bases short, with 18 bases between. Per the germline V gene, CDR1 is MNHEY and CDR2 is SVGAGI. The CDR3 sequence is CASMSGTLFYGYTF. DNA for the CDR3: TGTGCCAGTATGAGTGGGACACTGTTCTATGGCTACACCTTC.

This chain joins TRBV21-1 and TRBJ1-1; TRBD1, the table's D call, was not compared with the DNA. TRBV21-1 is marked as a pseudogene. The CDR3 contains 13 residues. CDR3 loop: CAMPPGTKDEAFF. For the CDR3, the DNA is TGTGCGATGCCCCCCGGGACAAAGGATGAAGCTTTCTTT.

The rearrangement joins TRBV7-2 to TRBJ1-6; D is ambiguous. CDR3 length: 14 amino acids. Germline CDR1 SGHTA, CDR2 FQGNSA. Trimming stripped 5 bases from V and 15 bases from J, with 20 bases between. The CDR3 sequence is CASSQSSGRAILHF. The CDR3 region has the DNA TGTGCCAGCAGCCAATCTTCGGGAAGGGCGATCCTCCACTTT.

The V and J genes are TRBV7-9 and TRBJ1-2, with TRBD1 matching over 7 bases. Germline loops: CDR1 SEHNR, CDR2 FQNEAQ (reference sequence). This CDR3 is built from 14 residues. Germline trimming cut 5 bases from V and 3 bases from J; bases unmatched to any gene: 6. This CDR3 reads CASSPPTGHYGYTF. In DNA form, the CDR3 reads TGTGCCAGCAGCCCCCCGACAGGGCACTATGGCTACACCTTC.

The chain joins TRBV19 to TRBJ1-1; unclear D gene. Germline V gene lookup returns CDR1 LNHDA and CDR2 SQIVND (reference sequence). This CDR3 is 12 amino acids long. With 7 bases removed from V and 0 bases from J, the gap between germline ends came to 6 bases. The CDR3: CASNNLNTEAFF. CDR3 bases: TGTGCCAGTAACAACCTGAACACTGAAGCTTTCTTT.

The chain employs TRBV3-1 (or the pseudogene TRBV3-2) and TRBJ1-2, with TRBD1 as a possible D gene (6 bases). V was shortened by 2 bases and J by 12 bases, with 13 bases between the two germline ends. CDR1 and CDR2 from the germline V gene are LGHDT and YNNKEL (reference sequence). CDR3 size: 12 residues. The CDR3 sequence: CASSQRRTEHTF. The CDR3 DNA sequence: TGTGCCAGCAGCCAAAGAAGGACAGAACACACCTTC.

The chain recombines TRBV5-1 with TRBJ1-2; 8 nucleotides align to TRBD1. V lost 5 bases to trimming and J lost 7 bases; unmatched junction nucleotides: 7. This CDR3 spans 13 amino acids. The germline V gene has CDR1 SGHRS and CDR2 YFSETQ. DNA of the CDR3: TGCGCCAGCAGTTACGACAGGGGAGGTGGCTACACCTTC. Its protein is CASSYDRGGGYTF. Full variable domain (rest looked up from reference TRBV5-1 and TRBJ1-2): KAGVTQTPRYLIKTRGQQVTLSCSPISGHRSVSWYQQTPGQGLQFLFEYFSETQRNKGNFPGRFSGRQFSNSRSEMNVSTLELGDSALYLCASSYDRGGGYTFGSGTRLTVV.

This chain links TRBV14 with TRBJ1-2; no clear D. V dropped 3 bases and J dropped 5 bases, with 10 bases sitting between them. Per the germline V gene, CDR1 is SGHDN and CDR2 is FVKESK. The CDR3 length is 13 residues. Here the CDR3 reads CASSQGSLYGYTF. For the CDR3, the DNA is TGTGCCAGCAGCCAGGGCAGCCTGTATGGCTACACCTTC. Drawing the rest from reference TRBV14 and TRBJ1-2, the complete variable domain is EAGVTQFPSHSVIEKGQTVTLRCDPISGHDNLYWYRRVMGKEIKFLLHFVKESKQDESGMPNNRFLAERTGGTYSTLKVQPAELEDSGVYFCASSQGSLYGYTFGSGTRLTVV.

The chain recombines TRBV27 with TRBJ2-7, with D perhaps TRBD1 (6 bases). Trimming removed 5 bases at V and 4 bases at J, with 18 bases between. Germline V lookup: CDR1 MNHEY, CDR2 SMNVEV (reference sequence). The length of the CDR3 is 15 residues. CDR3 in amino acids: CASSHYTGLGYEQYF. In DNA form, the CDR3 reads TGTGCCAGCAGTCACTATACAGGGTTGGGGTACGAGCAGTACTTC.

This clone was seen a handful of times. J is TRBJ2-7 and V is TRBV11-2; D possibly corresponds to TRBD1 (6 bases). Germline CDR1 is SGHAT and CDR2 is FQNNGV. The CDR3 is made up of 15 amino acids. Trimming cost V 5 bases and J 0 bases, with 14 bases left between them. CDR3 sequence reads: CASSPTGFPSYEQYF. The DNA for the CDR3 is TGTGCCAGCAGCCCTACAGGGTTCCCCTCCTACGAGCAGTACTTC.

J is TRBJ1-6 and V is TRBV5-1; TRBD1 agrees at 7 bases. The V gene end was trimmed by 4 bases and the J gene end by 7 bases; junction bases not matched to a gene: 8. The CDR3 totals 15 residues. Germline V gives CDR1 SGHRS, CDR2 YFSETQ. The CDR3: CASSPTGARNSPLHF. In DNA form, the CDR3 reads TGCGCCAGCAGCCCAACAGGGGCCCGGAATTCACCCCTCCACTTT.

The genes are TRBV5-5 and TRBJ1-4, with 7 bases identical to TRBD1. The CDR3 extends over 17 amino acids. After removal of 4 bases from V and 3 bases from J, the junction contained 12 bases not matched to a gene. Germline V gives CDR1 SGHKS, CDR2 YYEKEE (reference sequence). This CDR3 is CASSVYKGQVPNEKLFF. CDR3 nucleotides: TGTGCCAGCAGCGTGTACAAAGGACAGGTTCCTAATGAAAAACTGTTTTTT.

The chain links TRBV28 to TRBJ1-1; no definite D call. In germline, CDR1 is MDHEN, CDR2 SYDVKM. This CDR3 has 11 residues. V was trimmed by 3 bases and J by 8 bases, leaving 7 bases between them. The CDR3 nucleotides read TGTGCCAGCAGTTTTGTCCCGGAAGCTTTCTTT. Protein sequence: CASSFVPEAFF.

This clone was found once. The CDR3 loop is CASSLTGTTTSSGANVLTF. The DNA of the CDR3 is TGTGCCAGCAGCCTCACGGGAACTACGACGAGCTCTGGGGCCAACGTCCTGACTTTC. This chain connects TRBV7-2 to TRBJ2-6; a possible D gene is TRBD2 (5 bases). The ends were cut back, 5 bases at V and 0 bases at J, with 20 bases in the middle. CDR1 is SGHTA and CDR2 is FQGNSA in the germline V gene. There are 19 residues in the CDR3.

The rearrangement links TRBV30 to TRBJ1-4, with D maybe TRBD1 (5 bases). The V and J ends lost 5 bases and 8 bases respectively, with 18 bases between them. Germline V gene data show CDR1 as GTSNPN and CDR2 as SVGIG (reference sequence). The CDR3 runs 14 residues. The CDR3 nucleotides are TGTGCCTGGGGGGTGGGGGGGATAAGCGAAAAACTGTTTTTT. Its translation is CAWGVGGISEKLFF.

The chain combines TRBV30 with TRBJ2-3, with TRBD1 as a possible D gene (5 bases). The ends were cut back, 5 bases at V and 1 base at J, with 7 bases in the middle. The CDR3 is 12 amino acids. The germline V gene has CDR1 GTSNPN and CDR2 SVGIG (reference sequence). The CDR3 bases are TGTGCCTGGGGGGCGGGCACAGATACGCAGTATTTT. Encoded protein: CAWGAGTDTQYF.

V usage is TRBV5-1 and J usage is TRBJ2-2; D gene uncertain. Germline loops: CDR1 SGHRS, CDR2 YFSETQ. Trimming stripped 1 base from V and 6 bases from J, with 13 bases between. The CDR3 sequence is 15 residues long. Written as DNA, the CDR3 is TGCGCCAGCAGCTTGACCCCATCGGTTTCCGGGGAGCTGTTTTTT. Amino acids: CASSLTPSVSGELFF.

The chain uses TRBV27 and TRBJ1-1, with a weak D call TRBD1 (5 bases). Germline CDR1 and CDR2: MNHEY and SMNVEV (reference sequence). This CDR3 is 15 amino acids long. The germline V and J ends were trimmed by 3 bases and 5 bases, with 16 bases remaining between them. The CDR3 DNA is TGTGCCAGCAGTTTTCCGCCCGGGGGTGGTACTGAAGCTTTCTTT. It yields the protein CASSFPPGGGTEAFF.

The rearrangement joins TRBV19 to TRBJ1-5, with D hard to call. Trimming shortened V by 3 bases and J by 0 bases, and 9 bases separated the two germline ends. CDR1 LNHDA and CDR2 SQIVND come from the germline V gene (reference sequence). The CDR3 loop spans 15 amino acids. The CDR3 nucleotides read TGTGCCAGTAGTATTTTGGGCAGTAGCAATCAGCCCCAGCATTTT. Amino acid sequence: CASSILGSSNQPQHF.

V and J are TRBV27 and TRBJ1-1, with 10 bases aligning to TRBD1. This CDR3 spans 13 amino acids. Germline V CDR1 and CDR2: MNHEY, SMNVEV (reference sequence). Trimming at V came to 5 bases and at J to 10 bases, leaving 7 bases not matched to a gene. The CDR3 DNA sequence: TGTGCCAGCAGTAGGGACAGGGGAACTCTAGCTTTCTTT. Translating it yields CASSRDRGTLAFF.

V is TRBV19 and J is TRBJ2-6; D unresolved. The germline CDR1 and CDR2 sequences are LNHDA and SQIVND (reference sequence). Trimming left V 5 bases short and J 9 bases short, with 8 bases between. The CDR3 sequence is 12 residues long. CDR3 DNA: TGTGCCAGTAGTTCGAGGTTCAACGTCCTGACTTTC. This translates into CASSSRFNVLTF.

This clone was picked up one time. The V gene is TRBV11-2, the J gene TRBJ2-2, with TRBD2 matching 8 bases. The CDR3 sequence is 16 residues long. CDR1 is SGHAT, CDR2 FQNNGV, per germline. The V segment lost 10 bases and the J segment 4 bases; nucleotides outside the gene matches: 14. The DNA for the CDR3 is TGTGCCACCAAGCTTTATATAGCGGGGTCCACCGGGGAGCTGTTTTTT. Translation: CATKLYIAGSTGELFF.

The CDR3 region is CASSLLNQGLGYTF. DNA of the CDR3: TGTGCCAGCAGTTTATTAAATCAGGGTCTAGGCTACACCTTC. V is TRBV28 and J is TRBJ1-2, with TRBD1 as a possible D gene (5 bases). Per germline, CDR1 MDHEN and CDR2 SYDVKM. CDR3 length equals 14 residues. Trimming removed 1 base from V and 8 bases from J, with 14 bases in between.

The chain couples TRBV10-3 to TRBJ1-2; 9 bases match TRBD1. The germline gives CDR1 ENHRY, CDR2 SYGVKD. This CDR3 has 13 residues. V lost 4 bases to trimming and J lost 7 bases; unmatched junction nucleotides: 4. The CDR3 region has the DNA TGTGCCATCAGTGCGGACAGGGGCCTTGGCTACACCTTC. Translation: CAISADRGLGYTF.

This rearrangement joins TRBV10-1 to TRBJ1-6; D is unresolved. Germline V gene sequence: CDR1 WNHNN, CDR2 SYGVQD (reference sequence). CDR3 length equals 13 residues. V lost 4 bases to trimming and J lost 7 bases, with 8 bases between them. CDR3 nucleotide sequence: TGCGCCAGCAGTGCCGCGGGCAATTCACCCCTCCACTTT. This encodes CASSAAGNSPLHF.

This clone was counted a single time. V and J are TRBV10-3 and TRBJ2-1; 7 nucleotides align to TRBD1. V shed 0 bases, J shed 10 bases, and the junction held 6 bases outside the gene matches. Germline CDR1 ENHRY, CDR2 SYGVKD. This CDR3 has 14 residues. CDR3 coding DNA: TGTGCCATCAGTGAGTCGACAGGGTCGGGAGAGCAGTTCTTC. It codes for CAISESTGSGEQFF.

This chain links TRBV28 with TRBJ1-6; maybe TRBD1 (5 bases). The CDR3 covers 14 residues. The germline V and J ends were trimmed by 3 bases and 9 bases, with 12 bases remaining between them. CDR1 MDHEN and CDR2 SYDVKM come from the germline V gene. CDR3 amino acids: CASSLGGISSPLHF. The CDR3 nucleotides are TGTGCCAGCAGTTTGGGGGGGATAAGTTCACCCCTCCACTTT.